Reported below is one T cell receptor beta chain. Its antigen is currently unknown. This sample stems from a study of T-cell memory formation after mild COVID-19. J lost 5 bases, V lost 4 bases, and 2 bases had no gene match. The CDR3 loop spans 12 amino acids. The germline CDR1 and CDR2 sequences are SQVTM and ANQGSEA. Each CDR3 protein is one row after TCRdb ran MiXCR on the 5' RACE reads. Here the sample spans hundreds of thousands of distinct CDR3 sequences, roughly 14% being singletons. Study results and limitations: Clones contracting day 15 to 85 were balanced CD4/CD8; later expanders leaned CD4+.

The sample was PBMCs or a T cell subset sorted from them (not recorded which). The TCR comes from a man between 18 and 35 years old who had mild COVID-19 (a few samples of this study predate the infection). Cell type and time point are not known. V and J are TRBV29-1 and TRBJ1-1; 9 bases align to TRBD1. CDR3 loop: CSVGDRETEAFF. The CDR3 DNA sequence: TGCAGCGTTGGGGACAGGGAGACTGAAGCTTTCTTT.